Below are 5 T cell receptor beta chains sequenced from a single sample in a study of CD8+ T cells in alopecia areata. Specified treatment: oral pan-JAK inhibitor, 5-10 mg twice daily. In each case, RNA was isolated and then reverse transcribed into cDNA as the sequencing template. Sequencing used immunoSEQ multiplex PCR; TCRdb keeps in-frame clones, though not all of them. The sample yields roughly 180,000 clones, about 55% seen once. Here the sequenced sample was CD8+ T cells sorted from blood, taken at week 24, from a patient treated with tofacitinib. These receptors were taken from a human donor with alopecia areata.

This clone was seen a handful of times. The V gene is TRBV29-1, the J gene TRBJ2-3; tentatively, D is TRBD1 (6 bases). Germline assignment: CDR1 SQVTM and CDR2 ANQGSEA. This CDR3 has 11 residues. Deletions cut 6 bases from V and 4 bases from J, with 8 bases between. The CDR3 spells CSVGAPDTQYF. CDR3 coding DNA: TGCAGCGTGGGGGCCCCAGATACGCAGTATTTT.

This clone was seen more than once but under ten times. The chain carries TRBV29-1 and TRBJ1-1, with a possible D match to TRBD1 (6 bases). CDR1 and CDR2 (germline): SQVTM, ANQGSEA. V was cut by 4 bases and J by 11 bases, with 11 bases left in between. The CDR3 is 10 amino acids. The CDR3 here is CSVVRQEAFF. DNA of the CDR3: TGCAGCGTTGTTAGACAGGAGGCTTTCTTT.

V gene TRBV6-5 combines with J gene TRBJ1-1, with D unclear. The CDR3 consists of 13 residues. The V gene's germline CDR1 is MNHEY and CDR2 SVGAGI. Deletions cut 7 bases from V and 2 bases from J, with 11 bases between. The DNA of the CDR3 is TGTGCCAGCAACATGGGAGGAAACACTGAAGCTTTCTTT. This gives the protein CASNMGGNTEAFF.

This rearrangement joins TRBV2 to TRBJ2-3, with 10 positions matching TRBD2. This CDR3 region has 14 residues. CDR1 is SNHLY, CDR2 FYNNEI, per germline. V gave up 7 bases and J gave up 6 bases; unmatched junction bases: 7. The CDR3 bases are TGTGCCAGCAAGGGACTAGCGAATGGGGATACGCAGTATTTT. Its protein product is CASKGLANGDTQYF.

Only a few counts were recorded for this clone. The chain uses TRBV19 and TRBJ1-1; 8 nucleotides line up with TRBD1. Germline values: CDR1 LNHDA, CDR2 SQIVND (reference sequence). The V and J ends lost 3 bases and 2 bases, in that order; junction bases with no gene match: 5. The CDR3 has 15 residues. The CDR3 DNA reads as TGTGCCAGTAGTATCACCTCAGGGGGCAACACTGAAGCTTTCTTT. This encodes CASSITSGGNTEAFF. Looking up the rest from reference TRBV19 and TRBJ1-1 gives the full variable domain: DGGITQSPKYLFRKEGQNVTLSCEQNLNHDAMYWYRQDPGQGLRLIYYSQIVNDFQKGDIAEGYSVSREKKESFPLTVTSAQKNPTAFYLCASSITSGGNTEAFFGQGTRLTVV.